This is a list of T cell receptor beta chains from one sample in a study of response to subunit inactivated influenza vaccine. TCRdb processed the RT-PCR reads anew with MiXCR; each CDR3 protein has one entry. The table includes about 800,000 distinct CDR3 sequences, over 20% detected once. The specimen comprised PBMCs from blood, sampled about 5 days after vaccination. These receptors came from a man aged 45-60 years who received an inactivated influenza vaccine. The CDR3 runs from the conserved cysteine through the conserved F or W. The order of the fields is V gene, J gene, D gene, clone size, CDR3 protein, CDR3 DNA. The D gene is left open where the match is weak. Only some rows state a clone size, as once, few, many or a class for expanded clones.

V gene: TRBV12-3/TRBV12-4
J gene: TRBJ1-4
D gene: TRBD1
clone size: .
CDR3 protein: CASSSGTGINEKLFF
CDR3 DNA: TGTGCCAGCAGTTCCGGGACAGGGATTAATGAAAAACTGTTTTTT

V gene: TRBV5-1
J gene: TRBJ2-2
D gene: .
clone size: few
CDR3 protein: CASSSGDTGELFF
CDR3 DNA: TGCGCCAGCAGCTCGGGGGACACCGGGGAGCTGTTTTTT

V gene: TRBV12-3/TRBV12-4
J gene: TRBJ2-1
D gene: .
clone size: many
CDR3 protein: CASSPTVDNEQFF
CDR3 DNA: TGTGCCAGCAGTCCTACAGTTGACAATGAGCAGTTCTTC

V gene: TRBV6-1
J gene: TRBJ1-1
D gene: .
clone size: .
CDR3 protein: CASSVREDTEAFF
CDR3 DNA: TGTGCCAGCAGTGTAAGGGAAGACACTGAAGCTTTCTTT

V gene: TRBV7-2
J gene: TRBJ2-3
D gene: .
clone size: .
CDR3 protein: CASSPIRDTDTQYF
CDR3 DNA: TGTGCCAGCAGCCCCATCAGGGACACAGATACGCAGTATTTT

V gene: TRBV11-3
J gene: TRBJ2-1
D gene: TRBD1
clone size: .
CDR3 protein: CASSRRTGVNEQFF
CDR3 DNA: TGTGCCAGCAGCCGAAGGACAGGGGTAAATGAGCAGTTCTTC

V gene: TRBV6-2/TRBV6-3
J gene: TRBJ2-1
D gene: .
clone size: .
CDR3 protein: CASSYPRWRTGNEQFF
CDR3 DNA: TGTGCCAGCAGTTACCCCCGCTGGAGGACCGGGAATGAGCAGTTCTTC

V gene: TRBV7-9
J gene: TRBJ2-1
D gene: TRBD2
clone size: .
CDR3 protein: CASTPGGIERNEQFF
CDR3 DNA: TGTGCCAGCACCCCGGGGGGGATCGAACGGAATGAGCAGTTCTTC

V gene: TRBV10-2
J gene: TRBJ2-5
D gene: TRBD2
clone size: few
CDR3 protein: CASRVVSGSMETQYF
CDR3 DNA: TGCGCCAGCAGAGTAGTGAGCGGGAGTATGGAGACCCAGTACTTC

V gene: TRBV6-1
J gene: TRBJ1-5
D gene: TRBD1
clone size: few
CDR3 protein: CASSRDRPNQPQHF
CDR3 DNA: TGTGCCAGCAGCCGGGACAGGCCCAATCAGCCCCAGCATTTT

V gene: TRBV7-9
J gene: TRBJ2-3
D gene: .
clone size: few
CDR3 protein: CASSFLGSDTQYF
CDR3 DNA: TGTGCCAGCAGCTTCTTGGGGTCAGATACGCAGTATTTT

V gene: TRBV12-3/TRBV12-4
J gene: TRBJ1-5
D gene: .
clone size: few
CDR3 protein: CASSGPPRNQPQHF
CDR3 DNA: TGTGCCAGCAGTGGTCCACCGCGCAATCAGCCCCAGCATTTT

V gene: TRBV7-2
J gene: TRBJ2-2
D gene: TRBD2
clone size: many
CDR3 protein: CASSLLAGGTGELFF
CDR3 DNA: TGTGCCAGCAGCTTACTAGCGGGAGGAACCGGGGAGCTGTTTTTT

V gene: TRBV20-1
J gene: TRBJ2-5
D gene: TRBD2
clone size: few
CDR3 protein: CSAEIGLAGVETQYF
CDR3 DNA: TGCAGTGCTGAAATTGGACTAGCGGGAGTAGAGACCCAGTACTTC

V gene: TRBV20-1
J gene: TRBJ2-1
D gene: TRBD1
clone size: .
CDR3 protein: CSARGDRGVYNEQFF
CDR3 DNA: TGCAGTGCTAGGGGCGACAGGGGGGTTTACAATGAGCAGTTCTTC

V gene: TRBV10-3
J gene: TRBJ1-5
D gene: .
clone size: few
CDR3 protein: CAISVGDDQPQHF
CDR3 DNA: TGTGCCATCAGTGTTGGGGACGATCAGCCCCAGCATTTT

V gene: TRBV5-1
J gene: TRBJ2-5
D gene: .
clone size: .
CDR3 protein: CASSHGHPATQYF
CDR3 DNA: TGCGCCAGCAGCCACGGACACCCAGCGACCCAGTACTTC

V gene: TRBV3-1
J gene: TRBJ2-1
D gene: TRBD2
clone size: .
CDR3 protein: CASSQGTSLYNEQFF
CDR3 DNA: TGTGCCAGCAGCCAAGGGACTAGCTTGTACAATGAGCAGTTCTTC

V gene: TRBV28
J gene: TRBJ2-1
D gene: .
clone size: few
CDR3 protein: CASRDRQNYNEQFF
CDR3 DNA: TGTGCCAGCAGGGACCGACAGAACTACAATGAGCAGTTCTTC

V gene: TRBV7-2
J gene: TRBJ2-7
D gene: TRBD1
clone size: few
CDR3 protein: CASSLGTGQYF
CDR3 DNA: TGTGCCAGCAGCTTGGGGACAGGGCAGTACTTC

V gene: TRBV5-1
J gene: TRBJ2-1
D gene: TRBD1
clone size: few
CDR3 protein: CASSIDPQGDNEQFF
CDR3 DNA: TGCGCCAGCAGCATTGACCCTCAGGGGGACAATGAGCAGTTCTTC

V gene: TRBV5-1
J gene: TRBJ1-1
D gene: .
clone size: .
CDR3 protein: CASSLAGKVSTEAFF
CDR3 DNA: TGCGCCAGCAGCTTGGCAGGGAAAGTGAGCACTGAAGCTTTCTTT

V gene: TRBV6-2/TRBV6-3
J gene: TRBJ1-2
D gene: .
clone size: few
CDR3 protein: CASSPGRHGGGYTF
CDR3 DNA: TGTGCCAGCAGTCCCGGAAGACACGGTGGTGGCTACACCTTC

V gene: TRBV5-5
J gene: TRBJ1-5
D gene: .
clone size: .
CDR3 protein: CASSLRGARSNQPQHF
CDR3 DNA: TGTGCCAGCAGCTTACGGGGGGCACGGAGCAATCAGCCCCAGCATTTT

V gene: TRBV7-9
J gene: TRBJ2-1
D gene: .
clone size: .
CDR3 protein: CASSLSLGLPPYNEQFF
CDR3 DNA: TGTGCCAGCAGCTTAAGCCTGGGGCTTCCTCCCTACAATGAGCAGTTCTTC